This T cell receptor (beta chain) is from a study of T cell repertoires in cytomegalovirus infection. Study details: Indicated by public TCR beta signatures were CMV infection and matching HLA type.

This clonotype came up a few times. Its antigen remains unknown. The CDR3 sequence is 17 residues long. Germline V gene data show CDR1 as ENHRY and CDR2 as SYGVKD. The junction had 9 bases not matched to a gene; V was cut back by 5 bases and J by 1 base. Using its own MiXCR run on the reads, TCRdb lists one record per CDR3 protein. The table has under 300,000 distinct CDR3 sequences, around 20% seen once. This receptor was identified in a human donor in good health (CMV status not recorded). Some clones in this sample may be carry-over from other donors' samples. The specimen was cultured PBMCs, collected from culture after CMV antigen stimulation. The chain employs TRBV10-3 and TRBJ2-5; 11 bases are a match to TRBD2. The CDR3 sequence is CAISKTSGGPPQETQYF. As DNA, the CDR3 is TGTGCCATCAGTAAAACTAGCGGGGGACCGCCCCAAGAGACCCAGTACTTC.